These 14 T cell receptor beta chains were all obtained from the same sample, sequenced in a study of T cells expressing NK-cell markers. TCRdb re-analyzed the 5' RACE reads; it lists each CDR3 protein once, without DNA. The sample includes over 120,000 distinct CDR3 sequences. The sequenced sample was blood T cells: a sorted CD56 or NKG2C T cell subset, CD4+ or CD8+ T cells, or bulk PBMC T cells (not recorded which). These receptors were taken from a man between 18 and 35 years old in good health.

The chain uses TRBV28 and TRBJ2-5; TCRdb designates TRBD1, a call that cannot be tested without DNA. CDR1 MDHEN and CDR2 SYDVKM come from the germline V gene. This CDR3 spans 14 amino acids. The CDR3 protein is CASSFSVTRETQYF.

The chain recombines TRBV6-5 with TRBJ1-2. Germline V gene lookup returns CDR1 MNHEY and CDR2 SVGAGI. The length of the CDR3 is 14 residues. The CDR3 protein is CASSYNGANYGYTF.

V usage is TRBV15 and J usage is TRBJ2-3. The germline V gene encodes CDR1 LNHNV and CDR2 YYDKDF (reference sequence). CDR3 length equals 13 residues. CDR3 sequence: CATSRADTDTQYF. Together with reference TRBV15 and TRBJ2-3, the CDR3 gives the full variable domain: DAMVIQNPRYQVTQFGKPVTLSCSQTLNHNVMYWYQQKSSQAPKLLFHYYDKDFNNEADTPDNFQSRRPNTSFCFLDIRSPGLGDTAMYLCATSRADTDTQYFGPGTRLTVL.

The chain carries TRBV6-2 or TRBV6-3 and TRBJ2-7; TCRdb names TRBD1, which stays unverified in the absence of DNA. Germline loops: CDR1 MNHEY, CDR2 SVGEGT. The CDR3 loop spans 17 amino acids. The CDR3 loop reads CASSSKRTDRGAYEQYF.

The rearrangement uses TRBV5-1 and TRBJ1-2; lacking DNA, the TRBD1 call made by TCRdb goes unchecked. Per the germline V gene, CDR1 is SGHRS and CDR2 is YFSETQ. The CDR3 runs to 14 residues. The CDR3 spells CASSLVLGGHGYTF. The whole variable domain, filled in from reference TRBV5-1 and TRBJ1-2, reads KAGVTQTPRYLIKTRGQQVTLSCSPISGHRSVSWYQQTPGQGLQFLFEYFSETQRNKGNFPGRFSGRQFSNSRSEMNVSTLELGDSALYLCASSLVLGGHGYTFGSGTRLTVV.

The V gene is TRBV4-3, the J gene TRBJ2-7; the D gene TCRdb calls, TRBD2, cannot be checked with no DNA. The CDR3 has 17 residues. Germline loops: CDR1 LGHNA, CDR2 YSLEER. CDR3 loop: CASSQEIRLAEIYEQYF.

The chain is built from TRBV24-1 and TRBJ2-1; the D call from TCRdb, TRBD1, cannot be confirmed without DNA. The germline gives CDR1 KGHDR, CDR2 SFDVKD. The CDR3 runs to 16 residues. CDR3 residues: CATSDRPGASSNEQFF.

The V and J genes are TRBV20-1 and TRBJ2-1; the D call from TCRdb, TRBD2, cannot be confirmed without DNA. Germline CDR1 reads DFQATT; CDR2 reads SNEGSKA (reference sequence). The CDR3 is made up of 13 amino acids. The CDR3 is CSATRDQYNEQFF.

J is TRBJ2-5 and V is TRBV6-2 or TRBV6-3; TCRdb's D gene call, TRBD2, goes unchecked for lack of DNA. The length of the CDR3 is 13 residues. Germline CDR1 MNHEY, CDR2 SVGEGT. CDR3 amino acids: CASSYGDRGYLYF.

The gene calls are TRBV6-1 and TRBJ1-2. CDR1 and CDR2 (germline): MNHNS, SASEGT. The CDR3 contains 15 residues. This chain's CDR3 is CASSEFLTSNYGYTF.

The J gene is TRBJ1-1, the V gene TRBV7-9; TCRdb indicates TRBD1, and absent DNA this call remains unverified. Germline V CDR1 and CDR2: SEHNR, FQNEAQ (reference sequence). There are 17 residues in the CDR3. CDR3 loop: CASSQAGTMFGRTEAFF.

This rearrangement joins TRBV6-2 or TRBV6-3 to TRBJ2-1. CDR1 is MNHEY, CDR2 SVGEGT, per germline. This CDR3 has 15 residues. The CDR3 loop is CASSDVRELYNEQFF.

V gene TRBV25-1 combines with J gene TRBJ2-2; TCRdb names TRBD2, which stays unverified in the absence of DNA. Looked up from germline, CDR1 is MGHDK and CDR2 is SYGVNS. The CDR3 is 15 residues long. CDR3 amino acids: CASSDSGRETGELFF.

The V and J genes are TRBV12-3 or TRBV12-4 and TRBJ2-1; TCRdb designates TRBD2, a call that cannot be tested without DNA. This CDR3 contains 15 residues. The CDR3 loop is CASSLDAGPNNEQFF.